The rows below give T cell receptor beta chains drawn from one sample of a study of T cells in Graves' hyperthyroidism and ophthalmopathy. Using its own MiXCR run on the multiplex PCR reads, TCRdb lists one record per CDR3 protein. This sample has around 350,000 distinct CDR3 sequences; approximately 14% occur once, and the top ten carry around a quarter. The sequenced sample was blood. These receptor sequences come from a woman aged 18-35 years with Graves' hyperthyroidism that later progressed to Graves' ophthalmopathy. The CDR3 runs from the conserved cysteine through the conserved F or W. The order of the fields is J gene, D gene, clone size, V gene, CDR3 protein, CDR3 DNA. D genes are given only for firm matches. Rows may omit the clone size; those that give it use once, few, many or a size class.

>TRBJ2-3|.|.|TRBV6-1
CASSLGGTWYF
TGTGCCAGCAGTTTAGGGGGGACGTGGTATTTT
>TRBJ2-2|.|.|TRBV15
CATQGQGRTAGELFF
TGTGCCACCCAGGGTCAGGGGCGGACGGCCGGGGAGCTGTTTTTT
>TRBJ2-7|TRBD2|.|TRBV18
CASSPRTSGNPYEQYF
TGTGCCAGCTCACCGCGGACTAGCGGGAACCCCTACGAGCAGTACTTC
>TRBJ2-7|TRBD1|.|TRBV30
CAWSDGTGSYEQYF
TGTGCCTGGAGTGATGGGACAGGGTCCTACGAGCAGTACTTC
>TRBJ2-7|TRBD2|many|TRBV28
CASTSGLAGPYEQYF
TGTGCCAGCACATCGGGACTAGCGGGTCCGTACGAGCAGTACTTC
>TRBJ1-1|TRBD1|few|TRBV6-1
CASSPDTGELSTEAFF
TGTGCCAGCAGCCCCGACACAGGGGAATTAAGCACTGAAGCTTTCTTT
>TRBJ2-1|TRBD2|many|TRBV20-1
CSARAPSGNEQFF
TGCAGTGCTAGAGCCCCTAGCGGGAATGAGCAGTTCTTC
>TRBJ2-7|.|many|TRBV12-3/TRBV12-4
CASSTDRSYEQYF
TGTGCCAGCAGTACCGACAGGTCCTACGAGCAGTACTTC
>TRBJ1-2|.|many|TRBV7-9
CASPGFDGYTF
TGTGCCAGCCCCGGGTTTGATGGCTACACCTTC
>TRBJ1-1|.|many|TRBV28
CASSPFGGATEAFF
TGTGCCAGCAGTCCATTCGGGGGTGCCACTGAAGCTTTCTTT
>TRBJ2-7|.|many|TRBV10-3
CAISESLPGQKFEQYF
TGTGCCATCAGTGAGTCGTTACCGGGACAAAAGTTCGAGCAGTACTTC
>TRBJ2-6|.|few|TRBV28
CASSSGVRVNVLTF
TGTGCCAGCAGTTCTGGGGTCAGGGTCAACGTCCTGACTTTC
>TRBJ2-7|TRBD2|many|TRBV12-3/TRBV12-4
CASSFPSGGVSYEQYF
TGTGCCAGCAGCTTCCCTAGCGGGGGCGTCTCCTACGAGCAGTACTTC
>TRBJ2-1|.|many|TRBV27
CASSPLVAYNEQFF
TGTGCCAGCAGCCCCCTCGTAGCTTACAATGAGCAGTTCTTC
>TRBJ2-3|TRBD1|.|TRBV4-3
CASSQESGGADTQYF
TGCGCCAGCAGCCAAGAGTCAGGGGGCGCAGATACGCAGTATTTT
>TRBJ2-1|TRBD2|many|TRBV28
CASSFMTSGRDEQFF
TGTGCCAGCAGTTTTATGACTAGCGGGAGGGATGAGCAGTTCTTC
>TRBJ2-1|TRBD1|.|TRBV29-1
CSVVKGTGNMNEQFF
TGCAGCGTTGTGAAGGGGACAGGGAATATGAATGAGCAGTTCTTC
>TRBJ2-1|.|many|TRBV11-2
CASSFGGEGQFF
TGTGCCAGCAGCTTCGGGGGTGAGGGGCAGTTCTTC
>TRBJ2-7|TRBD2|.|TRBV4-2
CASSRAGTPEQYF
TGTGCCAGCAGCCGAGCGGGGACTCCCGAGCAGTACTTC
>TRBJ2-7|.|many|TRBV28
CASTREDRAYEQYF
TGTGCCAGCACCCGTGAGGACAGAGCCTACGAGCAGTACTTC
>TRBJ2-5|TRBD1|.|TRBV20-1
CSAPGTGGGETQYF
TGCAGTGCTCCCGGGACAGGGGGCGGAGAGACCCAGTACTTC
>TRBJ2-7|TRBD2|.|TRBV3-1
CASSQDNPLAGFNNEQYF
TGTGCCAGCAGCCAAGACAACCCCCTAGCGGGTTTTAACAATGAGCAGTACTTC
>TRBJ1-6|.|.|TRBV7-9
CASSTGRNNSPLHF
TGTGCCAGCAGCACCGGACGGAATAATTCACCCCTCCACTTT
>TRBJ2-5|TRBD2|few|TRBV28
CASSLYLAGGLETQYF
TGTGCCAGCAGTTTATATTTGGCGGGAGGGCTGGAGACCCAGTACTTC
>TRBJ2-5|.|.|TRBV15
CATSRDLQEKFETQYF
TGTGCCACCAGCAGAGATCTGCAGGAGAAATTCGAGACCCAGTACTTC
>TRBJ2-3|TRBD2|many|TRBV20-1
CSARVGTSGRSTHTDTQYF
TGCAGTGCTAGAGTGGGGACTAGCGGGAGGTCCACTCACACAGATACGCAGTATTTT
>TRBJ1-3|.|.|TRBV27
CASSLSIGLAGNTIYF
TGTGCCAGCAGTTTATCTATTGGACTCGCAGGAAACACCATATATTTT
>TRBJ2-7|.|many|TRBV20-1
CSARDVLQGPYEQYF
TGCAGTGCTAGAGATGTTCTGCAGGGTCCCTACGAGCAGTACTTC
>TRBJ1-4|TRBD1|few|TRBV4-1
CASSQDGKDRIKYEKLFF
TGCGCCAGCAGCCAAGATGGAAAGGACAGGATAAAGTATGAAAAACTGTTTTTT
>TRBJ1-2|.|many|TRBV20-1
CSARVGGPPPGYTF
TGCAGTGCTAGAGTGGGGGGCCCCCCTCCTGGCTACACCTTC
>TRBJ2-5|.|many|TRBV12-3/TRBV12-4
CASRTSQETQYF
TGTGCCAGCAGGACTAGCCAAGAGACCCAGTACTTC
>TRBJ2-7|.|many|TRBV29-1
CSVQKAETPSYEQYF
TGCAGCGTTCAAAAGGCTGAAACCCCCTCCTACGAGCAGTACTTC
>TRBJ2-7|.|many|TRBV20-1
CSAHLTGTPTQYF
TGCAGTGCGCACTTAACGGGGACACCGACGCAGTACTTC
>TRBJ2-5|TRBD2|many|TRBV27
CASSLGNSGPVEYQETQYF
TGTGCCAGCAGTTTAGGGAATAGCGGGCCGGTGGAGTACCAAGAGACCCAGTACTTC
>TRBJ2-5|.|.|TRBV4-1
CASSPKGGGGETQYF
TGCGCCAGCAGCCCCAAGGGAGGGGGTGGAGAGACCCAGTACTTC
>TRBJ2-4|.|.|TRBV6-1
CASSPGRWNIQYF
TGTGCCAGCAGTCCGGGGAGGTGGAACATTCAGTACTTC
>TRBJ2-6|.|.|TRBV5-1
CASKPPGFSGANVLTF
TGCGCCAGCAAGCCCCCGGGTTTCTCTGGGGCCAACGTCCTGACTTTC
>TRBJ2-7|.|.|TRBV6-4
CVSSEAGDEQYF
TGTGTCAGCAGCGAAGCAGGCGACGAGCAGTACTTC
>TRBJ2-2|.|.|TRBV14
CACSQSGWTGELFF
TGTGCCTGCAGCCAGAGTGGGTGGACCGGGGAGCTGTTTTTT
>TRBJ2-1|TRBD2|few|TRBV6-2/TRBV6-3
CASRKLLAGEGNEQFF
TGTGCCAGCAGGAAGCTACTAGCGGGAGAGGGGAATGAGCAGTTCTTC
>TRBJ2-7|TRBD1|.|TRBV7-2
CASDRGPGPYEQYF
TGTGCCAGCGACAGGGGGCCGGGCCCCTACGAGCAGTACTTC
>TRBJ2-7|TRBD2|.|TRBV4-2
CASSHMGLAYEQYF
TGTGCCAGCAGCCATATGGGACTAGCCTACGAGCAGTACTTC
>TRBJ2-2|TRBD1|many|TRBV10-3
CAIWGRGLGTGELFF
TGTGCCATCTGGGGCAGGGGGCTTGGCACCGGGGAGCTGTTTTTT
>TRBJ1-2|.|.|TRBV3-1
CASSHDSGPYGYTF
TGTGCCAGCAGCCACGACAGTGGGCCATATGGCTACACCTTC
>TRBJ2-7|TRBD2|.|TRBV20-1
CSASLAGGPRQYF
TGCAGTGCTAGCCTAGCGGGAGGGCCAAGGCAGTACTTC
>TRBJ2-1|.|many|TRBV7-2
CASSLKGYNEQFF
TGTGCCAGCAGCTTAAAAGGTTACAATGAGCAGTTCTTC
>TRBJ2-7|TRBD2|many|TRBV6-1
CASSLGTSREQYF
TGTGCCAGCAGTCTAGGGACTAGTCGCGAGCAGTACTTC
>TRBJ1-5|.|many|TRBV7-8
CASSSRAESNQPQHF
TGTGCCAGCAGCTCGAGGGCCGAAAGCAATCAGCCCCAGCATTTT
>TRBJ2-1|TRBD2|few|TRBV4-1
CASSPTSGRLNEQFF
TGCGCCAGCAGCCCGACTAGCGGGAGGCTTAATGAGCAGTTCTTC
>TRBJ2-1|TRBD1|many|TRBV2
CASSSGQDEQFF
TGTGCCAGCAGCTCCGGACAGGACGAGCAGTTCTTC
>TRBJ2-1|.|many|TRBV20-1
CSASLSSYNEQFF
TGCAGTGCTAGTCTGAGCTCCTACAATGAGCAGTTCTTC
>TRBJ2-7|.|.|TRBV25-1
CASSDPGGSSSYEQYF
TGTGCCAGCAGTGATCCGGGCGGCTCAAGCTCCTACGAGCAGTACTTC